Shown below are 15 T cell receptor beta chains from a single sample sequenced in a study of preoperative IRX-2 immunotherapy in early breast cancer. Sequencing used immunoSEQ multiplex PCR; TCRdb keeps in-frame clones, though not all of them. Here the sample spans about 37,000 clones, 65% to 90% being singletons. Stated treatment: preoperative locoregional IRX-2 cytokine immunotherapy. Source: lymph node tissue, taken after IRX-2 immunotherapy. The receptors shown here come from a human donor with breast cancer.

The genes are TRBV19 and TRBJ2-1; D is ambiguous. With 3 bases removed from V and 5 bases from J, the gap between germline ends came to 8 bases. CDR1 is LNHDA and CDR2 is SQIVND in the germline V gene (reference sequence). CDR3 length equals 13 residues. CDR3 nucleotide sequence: TGTGCCAGTAGTATCAATTGGGACAATGAGCAGTTCTTC. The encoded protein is CASSINWDNEQFF. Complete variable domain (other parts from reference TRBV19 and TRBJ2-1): DGGITQSPKYLFRKEGQNVTLSCEQNLNHDAMYWYRQDPGQGLRLIYYSQIVNDFQKGDIAEGYSVSREKKESFPLTVTSAQKNPTAFYLCASSINWDNEQFFGPGTRLTVL.

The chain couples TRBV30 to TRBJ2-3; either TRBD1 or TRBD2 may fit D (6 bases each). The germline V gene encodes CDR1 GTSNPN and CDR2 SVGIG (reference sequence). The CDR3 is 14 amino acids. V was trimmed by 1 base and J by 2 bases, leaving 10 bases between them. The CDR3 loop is CAWSGGADTDTQYF. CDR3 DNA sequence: TGTGCCTGGAGTGGGGGGGCTGACACAGATACGCAGTATTTT.

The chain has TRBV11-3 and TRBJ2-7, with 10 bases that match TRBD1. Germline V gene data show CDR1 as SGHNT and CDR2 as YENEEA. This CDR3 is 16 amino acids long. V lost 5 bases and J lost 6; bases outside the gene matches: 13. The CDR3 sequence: CASSQVTGTGEGEQYF. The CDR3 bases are TGTGCCAGCAGCCAAGTTACCGGGACAGGGGAGGGCGAGCAGTACTTC.

CDR3 nucleotide sequence: TGTGCCAGTAGTAAGGGACAGGTATATGGCTACACCTTC. Encoded protein: CASSKGQVYGYTF. This chain links TRBV19 with TRBJ1-2; TRBD1 matches at 8 bases. The germline CDR1 and CDR2 sequences are LNHDA and SQIVND (reference sequence). This CDR3 is 13 amino acids long. The junction had 3 bases not matched to a gene; V was cut back by 4 bases and J by 5 bases.

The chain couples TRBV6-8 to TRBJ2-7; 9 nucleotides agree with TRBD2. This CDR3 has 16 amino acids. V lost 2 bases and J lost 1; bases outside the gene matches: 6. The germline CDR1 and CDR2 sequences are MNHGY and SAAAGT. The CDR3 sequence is CASSYPTSGRSYEQYF. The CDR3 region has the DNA TGTGCCAGCAGTTACCCAACTAGCGGGCGTTCCTACGAGCAGTACTTC.

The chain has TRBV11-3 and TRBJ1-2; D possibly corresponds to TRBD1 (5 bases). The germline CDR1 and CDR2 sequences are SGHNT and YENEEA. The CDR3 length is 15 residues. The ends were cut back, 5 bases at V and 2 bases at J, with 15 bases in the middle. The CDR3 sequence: CASSASSGANYGYTF. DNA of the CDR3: TGTGCCAGCAGCGCCAGCTCCGGGGCGAACTATGGCTACACCTTC. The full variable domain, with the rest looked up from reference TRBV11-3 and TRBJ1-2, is EAGVVQSPRYKIIEKKQPVAFWCNPISGHNTLYWYLQNLGQGPELLIRYENEEAVDDSQLPKDRFSAERLKGVDSTLKIQPAELGDSAVYLCASSASSGANYGYTFGSGTRLTVV.

CDR3 sequence (DNA): TGTGCCAGCAGTGACCTAGCGGGGGGGCCCTACAATGAGCAGTTCTTC. This gives the protein CASSDLAGGPYNEQFF. V gene TRBV25-1 combines with J gene TRBJ2-1, with 12 bases matching TRBD2. This CDR3 contains 16 residues. The germline gives CDR1 MGHDK, CDR2 SYGVNS. J was trimmed by 2 bases and V by 3 bases; bases with no gene match: 2.

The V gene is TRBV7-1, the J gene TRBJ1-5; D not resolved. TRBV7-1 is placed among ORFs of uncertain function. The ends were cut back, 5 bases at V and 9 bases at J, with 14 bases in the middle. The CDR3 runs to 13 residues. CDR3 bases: TGTGCCAGCAGCCCCGTTAGGCTGGGGCCCCAGCATTTT. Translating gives CASSPVRLGPQHF.

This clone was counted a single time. The CDR3 DNA reads as TGTGCCACCAGCCGTGACAGGGCAAACACTGAAGCTTTCTTT. Its translation is CATSRDRANTEAFF. The chain is built from TRBV15 and TRBJ1-1; 7 bases agree with TRBD1. The J segment lost 2 bases and the V segment lost 5 bases, leaving 5 bases of the junction unmatched. Germline V CDR1 and CDR2: LNHNV, YYDKDF (reference sequence). This CDR3 contains 14 residues.

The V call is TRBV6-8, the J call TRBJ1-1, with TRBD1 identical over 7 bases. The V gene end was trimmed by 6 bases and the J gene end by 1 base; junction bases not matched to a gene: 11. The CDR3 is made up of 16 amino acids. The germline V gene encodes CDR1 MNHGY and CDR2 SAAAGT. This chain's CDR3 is CASRKTGVGRNTEAFF. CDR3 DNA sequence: TGTGCCAGCAGAAAAACAGGGGTAGGACGGAACACTGAAGCTTTCTTT.

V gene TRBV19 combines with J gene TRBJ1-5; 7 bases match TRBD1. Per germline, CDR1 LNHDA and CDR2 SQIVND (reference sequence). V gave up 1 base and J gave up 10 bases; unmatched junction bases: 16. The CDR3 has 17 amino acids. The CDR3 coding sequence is TGTGCCAGTAGTATAGCCGGCGTGACAGGGCCCCCTATACCCCAGCATTTT. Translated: CASSIAGVTGPPIPQHF.

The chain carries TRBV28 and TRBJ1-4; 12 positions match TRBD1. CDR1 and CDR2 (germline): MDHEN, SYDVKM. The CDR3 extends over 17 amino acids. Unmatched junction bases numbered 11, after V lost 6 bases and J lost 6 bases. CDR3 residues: CASSKPGQGAGHEKLFF. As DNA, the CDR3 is TGTGCCAGCAGCAAACCGGGACAGGGGGCCGGTCATGAAAAACTGTTTTTT.

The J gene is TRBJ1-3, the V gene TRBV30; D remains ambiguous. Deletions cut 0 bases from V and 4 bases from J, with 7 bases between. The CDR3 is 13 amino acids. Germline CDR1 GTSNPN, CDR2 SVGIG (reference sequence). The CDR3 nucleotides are TGTGCCTGGAGTGTACTACAAGGAAACACCATATATTTT. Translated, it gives CAWSVLQGNTIYF.

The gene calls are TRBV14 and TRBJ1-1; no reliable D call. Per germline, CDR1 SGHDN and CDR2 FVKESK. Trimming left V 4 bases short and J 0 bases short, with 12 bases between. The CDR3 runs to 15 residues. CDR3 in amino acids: CASSLRRQMNTEAFF. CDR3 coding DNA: TGTGCCAGCAGCCTTAGACGGCAGATGAACACTGAAGCTTTCTTT.

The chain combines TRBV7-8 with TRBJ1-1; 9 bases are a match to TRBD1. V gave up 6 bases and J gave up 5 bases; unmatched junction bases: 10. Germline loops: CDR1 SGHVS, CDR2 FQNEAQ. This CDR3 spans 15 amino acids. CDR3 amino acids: CASSLWGQGGTEAFF. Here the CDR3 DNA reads TGTGCCAGCAGTCTTTGGGGACAGGGAGGGACTGAAGCTTTCTTT.